Here is one T cell receptor beta chain with its context. Its antigen is not known. The data originate from a study of shared clonotypes between healthy human individuals. Overall study findings and caveats: In several donors, about 5% of naive CD4 clonotypes appeared in common. Sorted-subset sequencing, rarefaction showed, was incomplete despite large depth. Donors were few, which limited the genetic and exposure-history diversity represented. As a rule, naive subsets had a larger estimated richness than memory subsets.

It was CD45RO-negative cells, positively selected for CCR7, that made up naive CD8 cells, with terminally differentiated effector memory CD45RA+ cells excluded. Measured with immunoSEQ multiplex PCR; TCRdb has only the in-frame clones, and not every one. The profile shows roughly 590,000 clones, roughly 96% of them singletons. The TCR sequence derives from a woman between 25 and 40 years old in good health. The sample consisted of naive CD8+ T cells sorted from blood.

CDR3: CASDKGGREQYF. CDR3 nucleotides: TGTGCCTCCGACAAAGGGGGTCGGGAGCAGTACTTC. The J gene is TRBJ2-7, the V gene TRBV2; TRBD1 is a possible D gene (6 bases). The CDR3 length is 12 residues. The germline gives CDR1 SNHLY, CDR2 FYNNEI. Trimming took off 11 bases at V and 7 bases at J, with 18 bases between the two ends.